A single T cell receptor (beta chain) is shown here with its context. Its antigen remains unidentified. For the second PCR, which ran for roughly 7 to 11 cycles, a sample-barcoded 5' primer and a J-beta primer mix were used. Every individual sample yielded 3 million or more paired-end reads (each containing CDR3). TCRdb redid the calling of the 5' RACE reads with MiXCR, one entry per CDR3 protein. The repertoire holds over 950,000 distinct CDR3 sequences, roughly 47% seen once, with roughly a fifth in the top ten. The entry originates in a study of blood T cells in healthy people across ages. Study-level results: Correlation between TCR beta diversity and naive T cell percentage was strong.

This CDR3 contains 12 residues. Trimming cost V 4 bases and J 10 bases, with 11 bases left between them. Germline V lookup: CDR1 SEHNR, CDR2 FQNEAQ (reference sequence). Sequenced material: blood. The receptor's source is a woman aged 60-75 years in good health. The V call is TRBV7-9, the J call TRBJ2-1; no definite D call. The CDR3 sequence: CASSSQMAEQFF. The CDR3 coding sequence is TGTGCCAGCAGCTCCCAAATGGCGGAGCAGTTCTTC.